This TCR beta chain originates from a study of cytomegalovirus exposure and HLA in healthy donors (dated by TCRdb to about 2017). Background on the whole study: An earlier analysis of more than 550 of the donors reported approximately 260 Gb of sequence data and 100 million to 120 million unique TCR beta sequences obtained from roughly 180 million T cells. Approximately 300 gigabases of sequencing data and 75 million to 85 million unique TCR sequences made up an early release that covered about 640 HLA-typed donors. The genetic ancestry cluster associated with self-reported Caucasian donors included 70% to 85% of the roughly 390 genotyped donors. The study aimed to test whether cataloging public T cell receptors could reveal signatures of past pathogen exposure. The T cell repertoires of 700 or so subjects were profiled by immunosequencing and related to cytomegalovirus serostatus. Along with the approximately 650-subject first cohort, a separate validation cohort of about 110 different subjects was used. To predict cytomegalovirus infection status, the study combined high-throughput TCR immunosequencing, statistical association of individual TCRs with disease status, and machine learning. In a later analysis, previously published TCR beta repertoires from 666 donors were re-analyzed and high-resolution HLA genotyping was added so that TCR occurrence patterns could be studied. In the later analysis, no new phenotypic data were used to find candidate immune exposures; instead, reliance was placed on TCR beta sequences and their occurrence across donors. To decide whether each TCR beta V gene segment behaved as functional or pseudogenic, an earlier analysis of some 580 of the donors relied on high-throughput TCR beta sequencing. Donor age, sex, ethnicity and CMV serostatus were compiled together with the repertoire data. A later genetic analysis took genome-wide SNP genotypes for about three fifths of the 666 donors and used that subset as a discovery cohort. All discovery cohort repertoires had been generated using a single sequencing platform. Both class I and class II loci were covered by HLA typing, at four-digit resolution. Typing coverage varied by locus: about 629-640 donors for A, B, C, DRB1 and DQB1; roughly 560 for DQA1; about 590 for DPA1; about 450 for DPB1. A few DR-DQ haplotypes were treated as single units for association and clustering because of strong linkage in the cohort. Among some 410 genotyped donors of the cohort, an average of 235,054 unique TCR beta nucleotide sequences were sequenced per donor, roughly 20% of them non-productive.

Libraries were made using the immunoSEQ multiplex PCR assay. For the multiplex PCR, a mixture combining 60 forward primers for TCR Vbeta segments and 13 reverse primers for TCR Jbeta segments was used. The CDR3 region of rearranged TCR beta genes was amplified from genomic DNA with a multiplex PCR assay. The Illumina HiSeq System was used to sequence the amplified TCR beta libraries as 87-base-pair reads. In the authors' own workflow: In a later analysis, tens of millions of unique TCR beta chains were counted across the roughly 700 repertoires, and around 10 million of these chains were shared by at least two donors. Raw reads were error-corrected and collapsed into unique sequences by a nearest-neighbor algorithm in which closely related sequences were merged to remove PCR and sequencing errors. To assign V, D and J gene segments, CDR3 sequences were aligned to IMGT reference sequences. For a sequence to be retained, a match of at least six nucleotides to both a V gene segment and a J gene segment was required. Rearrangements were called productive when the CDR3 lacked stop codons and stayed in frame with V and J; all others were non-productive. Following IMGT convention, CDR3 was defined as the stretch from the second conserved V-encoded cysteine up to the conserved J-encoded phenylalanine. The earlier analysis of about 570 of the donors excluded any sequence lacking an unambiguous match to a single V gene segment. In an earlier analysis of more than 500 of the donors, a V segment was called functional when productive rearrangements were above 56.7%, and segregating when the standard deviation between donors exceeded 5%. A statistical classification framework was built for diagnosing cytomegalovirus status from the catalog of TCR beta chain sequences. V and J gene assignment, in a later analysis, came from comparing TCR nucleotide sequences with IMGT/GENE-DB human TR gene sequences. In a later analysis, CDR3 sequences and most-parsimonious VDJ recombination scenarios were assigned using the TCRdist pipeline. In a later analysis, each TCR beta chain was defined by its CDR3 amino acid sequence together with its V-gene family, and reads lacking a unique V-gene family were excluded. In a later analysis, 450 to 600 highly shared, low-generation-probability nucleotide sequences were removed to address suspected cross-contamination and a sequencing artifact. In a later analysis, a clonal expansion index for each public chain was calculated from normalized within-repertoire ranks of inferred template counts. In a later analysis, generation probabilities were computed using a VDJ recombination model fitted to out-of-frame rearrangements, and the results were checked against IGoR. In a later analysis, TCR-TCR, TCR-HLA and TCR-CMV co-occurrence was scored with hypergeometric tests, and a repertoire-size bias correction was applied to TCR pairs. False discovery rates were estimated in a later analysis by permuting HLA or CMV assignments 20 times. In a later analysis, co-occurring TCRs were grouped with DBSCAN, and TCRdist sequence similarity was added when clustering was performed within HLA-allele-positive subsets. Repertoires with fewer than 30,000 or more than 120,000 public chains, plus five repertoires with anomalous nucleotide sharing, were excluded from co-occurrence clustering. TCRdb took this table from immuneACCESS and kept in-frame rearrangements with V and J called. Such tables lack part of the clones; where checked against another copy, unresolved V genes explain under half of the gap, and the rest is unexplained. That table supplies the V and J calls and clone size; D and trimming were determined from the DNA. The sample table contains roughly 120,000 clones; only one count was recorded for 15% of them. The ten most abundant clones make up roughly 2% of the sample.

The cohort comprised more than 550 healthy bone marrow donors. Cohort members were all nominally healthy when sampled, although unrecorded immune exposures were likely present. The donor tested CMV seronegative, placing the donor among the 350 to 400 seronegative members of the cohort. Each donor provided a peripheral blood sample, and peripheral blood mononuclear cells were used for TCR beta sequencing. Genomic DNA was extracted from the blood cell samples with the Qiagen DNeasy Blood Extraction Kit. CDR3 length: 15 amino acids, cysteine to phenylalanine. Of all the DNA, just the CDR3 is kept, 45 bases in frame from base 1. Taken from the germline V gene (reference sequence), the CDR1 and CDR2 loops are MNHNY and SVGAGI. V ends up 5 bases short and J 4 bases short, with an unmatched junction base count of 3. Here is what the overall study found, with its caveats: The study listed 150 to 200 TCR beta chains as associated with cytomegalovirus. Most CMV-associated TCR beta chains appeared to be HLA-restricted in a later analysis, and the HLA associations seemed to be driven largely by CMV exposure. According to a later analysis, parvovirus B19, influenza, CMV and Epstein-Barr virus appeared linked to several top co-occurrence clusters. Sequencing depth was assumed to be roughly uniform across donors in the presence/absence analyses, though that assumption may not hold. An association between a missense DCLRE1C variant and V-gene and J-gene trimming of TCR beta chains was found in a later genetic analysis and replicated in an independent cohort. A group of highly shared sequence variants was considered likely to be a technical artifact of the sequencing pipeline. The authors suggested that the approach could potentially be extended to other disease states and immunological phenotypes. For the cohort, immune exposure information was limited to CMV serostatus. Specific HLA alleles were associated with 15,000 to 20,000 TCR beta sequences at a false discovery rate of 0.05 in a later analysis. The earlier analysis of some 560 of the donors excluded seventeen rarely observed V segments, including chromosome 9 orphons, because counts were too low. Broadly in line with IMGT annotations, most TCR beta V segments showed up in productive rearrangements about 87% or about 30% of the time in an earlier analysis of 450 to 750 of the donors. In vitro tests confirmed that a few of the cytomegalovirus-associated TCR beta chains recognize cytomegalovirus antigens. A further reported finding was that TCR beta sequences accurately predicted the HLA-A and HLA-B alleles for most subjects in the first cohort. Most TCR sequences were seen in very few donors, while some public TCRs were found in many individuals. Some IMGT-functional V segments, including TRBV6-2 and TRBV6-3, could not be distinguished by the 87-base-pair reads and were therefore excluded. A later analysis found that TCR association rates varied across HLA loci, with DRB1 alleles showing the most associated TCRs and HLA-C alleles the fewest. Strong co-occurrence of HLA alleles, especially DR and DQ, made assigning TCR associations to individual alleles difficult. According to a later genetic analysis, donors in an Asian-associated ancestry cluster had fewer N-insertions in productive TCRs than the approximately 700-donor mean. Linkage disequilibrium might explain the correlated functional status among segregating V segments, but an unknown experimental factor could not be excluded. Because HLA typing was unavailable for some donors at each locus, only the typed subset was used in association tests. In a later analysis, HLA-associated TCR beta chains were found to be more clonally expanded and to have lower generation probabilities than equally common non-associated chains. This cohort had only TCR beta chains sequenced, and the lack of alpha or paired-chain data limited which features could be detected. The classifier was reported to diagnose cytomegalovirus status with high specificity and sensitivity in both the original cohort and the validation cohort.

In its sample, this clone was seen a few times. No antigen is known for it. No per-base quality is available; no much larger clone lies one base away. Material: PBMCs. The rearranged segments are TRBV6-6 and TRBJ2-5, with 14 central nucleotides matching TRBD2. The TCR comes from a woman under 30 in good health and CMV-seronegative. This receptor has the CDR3 CASSPGLAGVETQYF. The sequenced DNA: TGTGCCAGCAGTCCGGGACTAGCGGGGGTAGAGACCCAGTACTTC.